This T cell receptor beta chain was sequenced during a study of blood T cell repertoires in COVID-19 (dated by TCRdb to 2020 to 2021). About the full investigation: Samples covering the acute and convalescent phases of COVID-19 were provided by collaborators in the United States, Italy and Spain. A de-identified subject ID, COVID-19 status, age in years and sex were almost always included in the sample metadata. The dataset comprised deeply sampled blood TCRbeta repertoires from subjects exposed to, actively infected with, or recovered from COVID-19. Where available, HLA class I and class II types were taken from metadata supplied by the sample provider and were not determined by assay-based typing. The repertoires were made available in a free public database intended to serve as a resource for research on the immune response to SARS-CoV-2. The prospective study material was composed of cDNA or gDNA derived from T cells, B-cell-depleted T cells, or PBMCs. The samples were drawn from the first 160 participants of the ongoing ImmuneRACE study and from 1,254 subjects provided by 6 global collaborators.

General conclusions and limits of the study: The quantity of clinical and demographic metadata differed by source and by participant and was supplied without curation.

For CDR1 and CDR2, the germline V gene (reference sequence) lists MNHNY and SVGAGI. The CDR3 goes from the cysteine to the phenylalanine over 15 residues. Only the CDR3 DNA stays, 45 bases, in frame from base 1. Unmatched junction bases come to 11, with V trimmed by 6 bases and J by 6 bases. Collaborating institutions collected whole blood in K2EDTA tubes following their own protocols. Collaborator samples were shipped for TCRbeta analysis as frozen whole blood, isolated PBMCs, or DNA extracted from either sample type. The immunoSEQ Assay, a bias-controlled multiplex PCR, was used to amplify TCRbeta CDR3 regions from genomic DNA. The study's own analysis went as follows. Nucleated cell counts per sample were estimated from amplification of reference gene primers within the assay. To quantify the absolute abundance of each unique TCRbeta CDR3 rearrangement, sequence reads were collapsed and filtered. For each sample, productive Simpson clonality was calculated by taking the square root of Simpson's diversity index across productive rearrangements. TCRdb re-hosts the immuneACCESS table, in-frame sequences only. Its copies lack some clones; in the studies checked, an unresolved V gene accounts for under half of them, and the cause for the rest is not known. The D gene and trimming were derived from the DNA, and the V and J assignments and clone size from that table. The sample table records around 100,000 clones; around 80% of these occur just once. The ten top clones hold 20% to 25% of the sample.

This clone came up a few times. What antigen it recognizes has not been identified. Base quality data are lacking; no much larger clone is found one base away. This sequence was found in a man in his 70s with active or convalescent COVID-19. The source material was peripheral blood. The sequence is built from TRBV6-6 and TRBJ1-2; TRBD1 fits 9 bases in the junction. The DNA sequence follows: TGTGCCAGCAGGTCCACAGGGGGCCAAGAGGATGGCTACACCTTC. Its product reads: CASRSTGGQEDGYTF.